The clone carrying this T cell receptor (beta chain) appeared a few times. Germline V lookup: CDR1 SGHDT, CDR2 YYEEEE. This CDR3 region has 11 residues. V was clipped by 0 bases and J by 9 bases, with 6 bases between them. This specimen belongs to a study of blood T cell repertoires in COVID-19. Looking at the study overall: Some COVID-19 samples were acute and others convalescent; all came from the United States, Italy and Spain.

Across about two dozen US areas, participants ranged in age from 18 to 89 years. Profiling relied on immunoSEQ multiplex PCR, and the TCRdb table lists in-frame clones only, not all of them. The repertoire holds 310,000 or so clones, with about 87% as singletons. What was sequenced was PBMCs or T cells enriched from blood (not recorded which). The J gene is TRBJ1-2, the V gene TRBV5-6; D not resolved. The source is a woman between 18 and 29 years old who had recovered from COVID-19. The DNA of the CDR3 is TGTGCCAGCAGCTTGGTCAGAAGCTACACCTTC. Translated, it gives CASSLVRSYTF.